This T cell receptor beta chain was identified during a study of blood T cells in healthy people across ages. The germline V and J ends were trimmed by 6 bases and 1 base, with 15 bases remaining between them. The CDR3 has 16 residues. Germline CDR1 is MNHEY and CDR2 is SVGAGI. With a J-beta primer mix and a sample-barcoded 5' primer, a second PCR ran about 6 to 11 cycles. MiXCR, applied by TCRdb to the 5' RACE reads, yields one record per CDR3 protein. The sample holds 700,000 to 850,000 distinct CDR3 sequences, around half seen once. The chain employs TRBV6-5 and TRBJ2-2, with a tentative D call TRBD2 (6 bases). Sequencing input: blood. The receptor comes from a man older than 75 in good health. In DNA form, the CDR3 reads TGTGCCAGCAGACCCAAGGGACTCGGGAACACCGGGGAGCTGTTTTTT. Amino acid sequence: CASRPKGLGNTGELFF.